The source of this TCR beta chain is a study of blood T cell repertoires in COVID-19. Study summary: The analysed material was cDNA or gDNA that came from T cells, B-cell-depleted T cells, or PBMCs.

In the authors' workflow: By means of reference gene primer amplification, nucleated cell counts were estimated. Profiled with immunoSEQ multiplex PCR; TCRdb holds only in-frame clones, not every one. The V and J calls and clone size come from that table; D and trimming were worked out from the DNA. This sample has hundreds of thousands of clones, with approximately 90% found just once. Allocation to cohorts depended on clinical history reported by the participants. Sequenced material: PBMCs or T cells enriched from blood (not recorded which). The origin of this receptor is a man in his fifties or sixties who had been exposed to COVID-19.

The CDR3 region is CASSLAVGSINEQFF. The CDR3, as DNA: TGCGCCAGCAGCTTGGCTGTCGGGAGTATCAATGAGCAGTTCTTC. The chain uses TRBV5-1 and TRBJ2-1; perhaps TRBD2 as D (6 bases). CDR3 size: 15 residues. The V gene lost 0 bases and the J gene lost 6 bases, with 13 bases spanning the gap. Germline loops: CDR1 SGHRS, CDR2 YFSETQ. Variable domain in full (rest from reference TRBV5-1 and TRBJ2-1): KAGVTQTPRYLIKTRGQQVTLSCSPISGHRSVSWYQQTPGQGLQFLFEYFSETQRNKGNFPGRFSGRQFSNSRSEMNVSTLELGDSALYLCASSLAVGSINEQFFGPGTRLTVL.